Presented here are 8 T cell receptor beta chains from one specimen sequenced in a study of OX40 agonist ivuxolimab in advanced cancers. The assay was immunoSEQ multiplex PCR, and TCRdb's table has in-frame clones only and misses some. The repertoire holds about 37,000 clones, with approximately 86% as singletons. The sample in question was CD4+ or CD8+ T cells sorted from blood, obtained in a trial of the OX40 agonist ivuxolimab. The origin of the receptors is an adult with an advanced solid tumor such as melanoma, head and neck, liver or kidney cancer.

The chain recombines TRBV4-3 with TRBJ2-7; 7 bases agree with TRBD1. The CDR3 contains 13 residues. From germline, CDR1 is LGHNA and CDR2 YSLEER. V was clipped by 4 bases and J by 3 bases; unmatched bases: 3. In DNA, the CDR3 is TGCGCCAGCAGCCGGGACAGAGACTACGAGCAGTACTTC. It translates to CASSRDRDYEQYF.

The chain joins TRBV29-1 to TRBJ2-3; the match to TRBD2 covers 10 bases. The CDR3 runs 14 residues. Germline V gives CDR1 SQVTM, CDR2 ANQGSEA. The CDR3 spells CSAHGGLALDTQYF. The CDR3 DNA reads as TGCAGTGCTCACGGGGGACTAGCGTTAGATACGCAGTATTTT.

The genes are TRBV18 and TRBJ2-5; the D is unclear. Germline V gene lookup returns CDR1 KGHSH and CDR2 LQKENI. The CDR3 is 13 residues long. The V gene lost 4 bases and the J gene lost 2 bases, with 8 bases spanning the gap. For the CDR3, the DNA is TGTGCCAGCTCACGAAGCTCTCAAGAGACCCAGTACTTC. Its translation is CASSRSSQETQYF.

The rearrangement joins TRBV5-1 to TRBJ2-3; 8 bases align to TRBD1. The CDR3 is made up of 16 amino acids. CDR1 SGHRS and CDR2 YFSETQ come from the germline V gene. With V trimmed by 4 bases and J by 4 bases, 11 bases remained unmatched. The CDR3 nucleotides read TGCGCCAGCAGCCCAGGGACAGGCCCTCTACCAGATACGCAGTATTTT. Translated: CASSPGTGPLPDTQYF.

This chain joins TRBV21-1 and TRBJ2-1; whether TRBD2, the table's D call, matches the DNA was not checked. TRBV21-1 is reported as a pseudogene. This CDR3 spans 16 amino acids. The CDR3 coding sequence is TGTGCCAGCAGCAAAGAGAGGACTAGGAATGGCAATGAGCAGTTCTTC. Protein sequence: CASSKERTRNGNEQFF.

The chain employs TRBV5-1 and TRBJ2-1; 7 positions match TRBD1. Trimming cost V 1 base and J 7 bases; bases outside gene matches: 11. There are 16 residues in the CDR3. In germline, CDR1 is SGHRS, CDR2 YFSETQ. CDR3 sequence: CASSLNSGQILNEQFF. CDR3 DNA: TGCGCCAGCAGCTTGAATTCGGGACAGATCCTGAATGAGCAGTTCTTC.

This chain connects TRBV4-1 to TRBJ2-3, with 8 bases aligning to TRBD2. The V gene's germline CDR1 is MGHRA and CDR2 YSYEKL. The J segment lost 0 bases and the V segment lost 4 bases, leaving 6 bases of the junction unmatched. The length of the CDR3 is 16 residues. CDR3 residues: CASSLVAGTSTDTQYF. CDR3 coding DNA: TGCGCCAGCAGCCTTGTAGCGGGGACTAGCACAGATACGCAGTATTTT.

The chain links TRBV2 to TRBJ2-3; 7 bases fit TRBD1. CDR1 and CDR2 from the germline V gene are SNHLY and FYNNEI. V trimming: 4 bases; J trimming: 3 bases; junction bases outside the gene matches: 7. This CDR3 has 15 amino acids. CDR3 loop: CASSGQGYATDTQYF. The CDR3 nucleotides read TGTGCCAGCAGTGGACAGGGTTACGCGACAGATACGCAGTATTTT.